This TCR beta chain was found in a study of identical twins (TCRdb year 2016). In terms of the full investigation: TCR alpha and beta repertoires from monozygotic twins, unrelated adults of various ages and cord blood were deep-sequenced to test whether fetal clonotypes persist. To rule out contamination, the twin experiments were replicated at different times with different library preparation protocols. The research as a whole found: Invariant T cells such as MAIT and iNKT could partly confound zero-insertion analyses, though diverse VJ usage argued against this for most clonotypes. The excess sharing between twins in beta out-of-frame sequences was weaker because fewer shared sequences reduced the signal-to-noise ratio. Because the same donors could not be followed over many years, the conclusions depended on cross-sectional statistical analysis. Recombination models systematically underestimated out-of-frame TCR alpha sharing in monozygotic twins but agreed with sharing between unrelated individuals. Out-of-frame TCR alpha sequences shared between twins showed an excess of low generation-probability sequences compared with coincidental sharing between unrelated individuals. Abundant cord blood beta clonotypes carried fewer insertions; young adult naive repertoires showed a weaker similar trend, while memory repertoires showed none.

Every donor was a healthy Caucasian. Three pairs of female monozygotic twins, all aged roughly 18 to 30 years, made up the twin cohort. CD4+ and CD8+ T cell populations were isolated with positive isolation kits from Invitrogen. Concerning this clonotype itself: The antigen this receptor binds is unknown. Qualities for individual bases were not recorded, and no much larger clone is one base off.

Libraries were constructed by 5' RACE. Sequencing used an Illumina HiSeq 2000. A universal primer binding site was added through template switching, and the final cDNA carried a unique molecular identifier so that TCR cDNA molecules could be counted accurately. First-strand cDNA for TCR alpha and beta chains was synthesized from specific primers in the conserved constant-segment region. To control for contamination, every cDNA library was double barcoded, receiving both a SMART-Mk sample barcode and Illumina barcodes. TruSeq adapter sequences and Illumina sample barcodes were added in two successive PCR steps. The TCR alpha and beta cDNA libraries were sequenced on the Illumina HiSeq platform using custom primers. The paper's processing steps were these. Raw reads were processed with MiGEC to extract unique molecular identifiers, and MiXCR was used to determine CDR3 positions. For each individual, recombination models were inferred using an EM algorithm with the repgenHMM and IGoR tools. The tcR package in R was used for shared clonotype analysis, with sharing normalized by the product of cloneset sizes. To study raw recombination free of thymic and clonal selection effects, out-of-frame nonproductive sequences were analyzed. TCRdb trimmed the raw reads at Q25, called clones with MiXCR and kept productive beta chains. Rows are combined by CDR3 protein, so each entry shows the most common genes and DNA. The V and J calls and clone size are TCRdb's, not the authors'. The sample records about 530,000 distinct CDR3 sequences, around 24% of which are singletons. The ten biggest clones cover 0.4% to 0.6% of the sample.

The junction carries 12 bases between V and J, which are trimmed by 2 bases and 5 bases respectively. Including the terminal cysteine and phenylalanine, the CDR3 comprises 14 residues. Left in the record is the CDR3 DNA by itself, 42 bases read in frame from the first base. Sequences SGHRS (CDR1) and YFSETQ (CDR2) are obtained from the germline V gene. The same data also went into a second study, on yellow fever vaccine responses in identical twins. The second study also describes: The authors reported that the T cell response to vaccination in identical twins appeared partly convergent and partly personalized. In the study, vaccine-responding T cell clones were precisely tracked in identical twins.

Sample: CD4+ T cells sorted from blood. The chain is made from TRBV5-1 and TRBJ2-3; a tentative D match to TRBD1 spans 5 bases. The source of this sequence is a young woman in good health. The CDR3 is CASSFTGRVDTQYF. The DNA reads TGCGCCAGCAGCTTTACAGGACGGGTAGATACGCAGTATTTT.